This TCR beta chain was sequenced in a study of T cells expressing NK-cell markers. General study results and limits: Clones of NKG2C+ T cells that had expanded were of unclear HCMV specificity. In a few donors, dominant clonotypes made up roughly 28.3-65% of CD3+CD56-NKG2C+ cells. In five or six donors, dominant NKG2C+ clonotypes were roughly 1.0-8% of CD8+ T cells.

Details on this clonotype: Its antigen is unknown.

From its re-call of the 5' RACE reads, TCRdb lists each CDR3 protein once, without DNA. The listing contains under 600,000 distinct CDR3 sequences. This clonotype was sampled from a woman in her forties or fifties in good health. Input material: blood T cells: a sorted CD56 or NKG2C T cell subset, CD4+ or CD8+ T cells, or bulk PBMC T cells (not recorded which).

The CDR3 spells CASSETASLETQYF. The chain joins TRBV2 to TRBJ2-5; there is no DNA to check the TCRdb D call of TRBD1. Germline values: CDR1 SNHLY, CDR2 FYNNEI. The CDR3 is made up of 14 amino acids.